The following is a T cell receptor (beta chain) sequence with its context. What it binds is not known. The data were obtained in a study of immune evolution from preneoplasia to lung adenocarcinoma. Study-wide results and limits: Later-stage lesions seemingly showed higher T cell density and diversity than normal lung.

Here immunoSEQ multiplex PCR was the method, and the copy in TCRdb shows in-frame clones only, minus some. Of 3,500 to 4,500 clones listed, around 78% were seen once; the top ten hold approximately 12%. CDR1 is SEHNR and CDR2 is FQNEAQ in the germline V gene (reference sequence). The CDR3 runs 18 residues. Trimming pared 1 base from V and 7 bases from J, leaving 23 bases between. Two lung cancer pathologists independently confirmed each histologic diagnosis. The sample taken for sequencing was FFPE lung adenocarcinoma in situ tissue. This clonotype was obtained from a person aged 60-80 years with lung adenocarcinoma. The rearrangement links TRBV7-9 to TRBJ2-1; D perhaps matches TRBD1 (7 bases). CDR3 region: CASSLEPSTGRFTNEQFF. In nucleotides, the CDR3 is TGTGCCAGCAGCTTAGAGCCGTCGACAGGGAGGTTTACGAATGAGCAGTTCTTC.